Below, 2 T cell receptor beta chains from the same sample are listed, as sequenced in a study of blood T cell repertoires in COVID-19. Profiled with immunoSEQ multiplex PCR; TCRdb holds only in-frame clones, not every one. The table has about 200,000 clones, 80% to 90% seen once; the top ten hold 0.78%. Sequenced material: peripheral blood. The receptors stem from a woman in her 70s with acute or convalescent COVID-19.

This clone was counted between two and nine times. The genes are TRBV5-1 and TRBJ2-1; possibly TRBD1 for D (5 bases). This CDR3 has 17 amino acids. Germline V CDR1 and CDR2: SGHRS, YFSETQ. The V gene lost 1 base and the J gene lost 4 bases, with 18 bases spanning the gap. The CDR3 is CASSLHYWGRQYNEQFF. CDR3 coding DNA: TGCGCCAGCAGCTTGCACTACTGGGGCAGGCAGTACAATGAGCAGTTCTTC.

The V gene is TRBV10-3, the J gene TRBJ1-1; 9 bases align to TRBD1. Germline CDR1 reads ENHRY; CDR2 reads SYGVKD. The CDR3 has 15 amino acids. Trimming at V came to 6 bases and at J to 6 bases, leaving 11 bases not matched to a gene. This CDR3 reads CAIRPGTGNFPEAFF. CDR3 nucleotide sequence: TGTGCCATCAGACCCGGGACAGGGAATTTTCCTGAAGCTTTCTTT.